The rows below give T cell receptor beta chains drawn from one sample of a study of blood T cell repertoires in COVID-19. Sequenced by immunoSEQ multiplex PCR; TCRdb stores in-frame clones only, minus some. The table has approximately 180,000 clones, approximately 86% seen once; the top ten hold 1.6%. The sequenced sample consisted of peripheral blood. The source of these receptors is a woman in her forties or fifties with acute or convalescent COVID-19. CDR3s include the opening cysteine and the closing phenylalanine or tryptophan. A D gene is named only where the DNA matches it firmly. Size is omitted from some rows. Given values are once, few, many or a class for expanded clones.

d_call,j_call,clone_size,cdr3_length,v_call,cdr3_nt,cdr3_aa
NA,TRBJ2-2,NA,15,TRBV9,TGTGCCAGCAGCTCCCAGGGGCTAGCACCCGGGGAGCTGTTTTTT,CASSSQGLAPGELFF
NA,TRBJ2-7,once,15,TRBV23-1,TGCGCCAGCAGTCACCCTATAGGGGTTTCCTACGAGCAGTACTTC,CASSHPIGVSYEQYF
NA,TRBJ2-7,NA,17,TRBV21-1,TGTGCCAGCAGCAAAGGTCCTTGGGGACAGGGTGAGCACGAGCAGTACTTC,CASSKGPWGQGEHEQYF
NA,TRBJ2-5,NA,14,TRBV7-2,TGTGCCAGCAGCCCCGTCCAGGGCGGAGAGACCCAGTACTTC,CASSPVQGGETQYF
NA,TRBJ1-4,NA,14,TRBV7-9,TGTGCCAGCAGCTTCCCGGGACTGGGTGAAAAACTGTTTTTT,CASSFPGLGEKLFF
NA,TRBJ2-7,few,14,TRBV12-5,TGTGCTAGTGGTTTGGCCCCCCAGGGGTACGAGCAGTACTTC,CASGLAPQGYEQYF
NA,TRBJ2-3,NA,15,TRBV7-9,TGTGCCAGCAGCCGTGACTGGAACCCAACAGATACGCAGTATTTT,CASSRDWNPTDTQYF
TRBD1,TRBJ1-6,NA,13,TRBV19,TGTGCCAGCCAGGGACAGTATAATTCACCCCTCCACTTT,CASQGQYNSPLHF
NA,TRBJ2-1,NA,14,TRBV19,TGTGCCAGTAAGGGGTCCATCTCCTACAATGAGCAGTTCTTC,CASKGSISYNEQFF
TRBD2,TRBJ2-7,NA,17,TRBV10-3,TGTGCCATCAGTGAGTCGTTCCTAGCGGGGAATACCTACGAGCAGTACTTC,CAISESFLAGNTYEQYF
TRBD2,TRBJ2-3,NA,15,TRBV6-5,TGTGCCAGCAGTCCTAGCGGGGGGCCCGGGGATACGCAGTATTTT,CASSPSGGPGDTQYF
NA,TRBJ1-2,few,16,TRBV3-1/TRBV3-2,TGTGCCAGCAGCCAACCTGACTCAAGGAGAAACTATGGCTACACCTTC,CASSQPDSRRNYGYTF
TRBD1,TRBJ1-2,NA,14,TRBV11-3,TGTGCCAGCAGCCAACGACAGGGCGACTATGGCTACACCTTC,CASSQRQGDYGYTF
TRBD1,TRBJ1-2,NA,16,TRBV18,TGTGCCAGCTCACAACGACAGGGACAGAGCATCTATGGCTACACCTTC,CASSQRQGQSIYGYTF
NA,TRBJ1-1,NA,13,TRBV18,TGTGCCAGCTCACCCCTGACAGAATCTGAAGCTTTCTTT,CASSPLTESEAFF